The TCR beta chain under discussion was sequenced for a study of PD-L1 blockade in urothelial cancer. Study-wide background: Starting around 2014, patients were given atezolizumab (1,200 mg intravenously every 3 weeks).

Time point defined: peripheral blood 6 weeks after treatment start. J lost 4 bases, V lost 7 bases, and 6 bases had no gene match. Germline CDR1 MDHEN, CDR2 SYDVKM. The CDR3 length is 13 residues. Sequencing used immunoSEQ multiplex PCR; TCRdb keeps in-frame clones, though not all of them. The data hold more than 30,000 clones, with nearly 90% observed a single time. V and J are TRBV28 and TRBJ2-5; 7 bases match TRBD1. The sequence was obtained from a man at least 80 years old with urothelial cancer. The sequenced sample was PBMCs, obtained around atezolizumab (anti-PD-L1) treatment. The CDR3, as DNA: TGTGCCAGCAACCAACAGGGGTTAGAGACCCAGTACTTC. Translated, it gives CASNQQGLETQYF.